This record covers a single TCR beta chain. Antigen unknown. These data belong to a study of T cells in localized non-small cell lung cancer. TCRdb keeps only in-frame clones here, not all; method: immunoSEQ multiplex PCR. The sample shows about 52,000 clones, 70% to 90% of them seen only once. The CDR3 is 14 amino acids. Study results and caveats: When the top 100 tumor clones were examined, a median about 60 of them also appeared in the adjacent lung, which was paired and uninvolved. Tumor showed lower T cell clonality than uninvolved adjacent lung, where it was highest. As only one tumor region underwent sequencing, heterogeneity remains possible.

This chain uses TRBV21-1 with TRBJ2-3. TRBV21-1 is termed a pseudogene. This clonotype was obtained from a female donor with stage II lung adenocarcinoma. Sequences were derived from PBMCs, sampled before any cancer treatment. The CDR3 protein is CASSKEVPTDTQYF. CDR3 nucleotide sequence: TGTGCCAGCAGCAAAGAAGTTCCCACAGATACGCAGTATTTT.